This T cell receptor (beta chain) was identified during a study of T-cell reconstitution after alpha-beta-depleted transplantation in children (dated by TCRdb to 2015 to 2016). Background for the entire study: T-cell immune reconstitution after TCRalphabeta/CD19-depleted allogeneic hematopoietic cell transplantation in children was quantitatively tracked in the study by means of TCR repertoire profiling.

Comment on this clonotype: It has no known antigen specificity. No base qualities exist here, and no much larger clone lies one base off it.

Libraries were prepared through PCR. These reads were obtained on an Illumina HiSeq 2500. TCR library preparation used molecular barcoding, with unique molecular identifiers applied to normalize quantification of the TCRbeta repertoire. The raw public data were reprocessed by TCRdb itself: fastp quality trimming at Q25, MiXCR clonotype calling, in-frame beta chains only. Each record represents a unique CDR3 protein, reported with the most common genes and DNA among its rows. The sample has 700,000 to 950,000 distinct CDR3 sequences on record, roughly 15% of them singletons. The top ten constitute roughly 5% of the sample. Inclusive of the bounding cysteine and phenylalanine, the CDR3 is 19 residues long. Just CDR3 DNA is preserved here, 57 bases in frame from base 1. Trimming removed 6 bases from V and 4 bases from J; the gene matches leave 15 bases unexplained. The research as a whole found: In some patients, the high TCRbeta diversity seen at day 60 was put down to recipient T cells and intrathymic progenitors that had survived conditioning. The frequencies of hyperexpanded clones fell over the following months, and after one year, T-cell counts and TCRbeta diversity were mostly attributed to newly produced T cells. The apparently early alphabetaT-cell count recovery about two months after transplant was reportedly dependent on only several hundred rapidly expanded clones derived from non-depleted graft cells.

The intended sense of this specimen's treatment or condition label: allogeneic hematopoietic cell transplantation with graft depleted of TCRalphabeta T cells and CD19 B cells. Transplant recipients were children who received TCRalphabeta/CD19-depleted allogeneic hematopoietic cell grafts. Sequencing was performed on PBMCs, mostly from graft donor cells, taken 360 days after TCRalphabeta/CD19-depleted stem cell transplant. The receptor chain draws on TRBV12-3 or TRBV12-4 and TRBJ2-3, with TRBD2 matching 14 junction bases. This sequence was found in a male patient younger than 18 who had a stem cell transplant for acute lymphoblastic leukemia, so the T cells may come from the graft donor. The DNA reads as follows: TGTGCCAGCAGCCAGTTTAGGGGACTAGCGGGAGTTGAGGCAGATACGCAGTATTTT. This translates into CASSQFRGLAGVEADTQYF.